This TCR beta chain is from a study of blood T cell repertoires in COVID-19. The CDR3 spans 15 residues. The trim removed 4 bases at V and 6 bases at J, leaving 8 bases unmatched. Germline CDR1 KGHDR, CDR2 SFDVKD. Assay used: immunoSEQ multiplex PCR; TCRdb lists only in-frame clones, some missing. This sample has 110,000 to 150,000 clones; roughly 78% occur once, and the top ten carry 5% to 7%. Specimen: PBMCs or T cells enriched from blood (not recorded which). V gene TRBV24-1 combines with J gene TRBJ2-1, with 7 bases lining up with TRBD1. The sequence came from a woman between 50 and 59 years old who had recovered from COVID-19. CDR3 loop: CATSDQGQLTNEQFF. The CDR3 region has the DNA TGTGCCACCAGTGACCAGGGACAGCTTACCAATGAGCAGTTCTTC.